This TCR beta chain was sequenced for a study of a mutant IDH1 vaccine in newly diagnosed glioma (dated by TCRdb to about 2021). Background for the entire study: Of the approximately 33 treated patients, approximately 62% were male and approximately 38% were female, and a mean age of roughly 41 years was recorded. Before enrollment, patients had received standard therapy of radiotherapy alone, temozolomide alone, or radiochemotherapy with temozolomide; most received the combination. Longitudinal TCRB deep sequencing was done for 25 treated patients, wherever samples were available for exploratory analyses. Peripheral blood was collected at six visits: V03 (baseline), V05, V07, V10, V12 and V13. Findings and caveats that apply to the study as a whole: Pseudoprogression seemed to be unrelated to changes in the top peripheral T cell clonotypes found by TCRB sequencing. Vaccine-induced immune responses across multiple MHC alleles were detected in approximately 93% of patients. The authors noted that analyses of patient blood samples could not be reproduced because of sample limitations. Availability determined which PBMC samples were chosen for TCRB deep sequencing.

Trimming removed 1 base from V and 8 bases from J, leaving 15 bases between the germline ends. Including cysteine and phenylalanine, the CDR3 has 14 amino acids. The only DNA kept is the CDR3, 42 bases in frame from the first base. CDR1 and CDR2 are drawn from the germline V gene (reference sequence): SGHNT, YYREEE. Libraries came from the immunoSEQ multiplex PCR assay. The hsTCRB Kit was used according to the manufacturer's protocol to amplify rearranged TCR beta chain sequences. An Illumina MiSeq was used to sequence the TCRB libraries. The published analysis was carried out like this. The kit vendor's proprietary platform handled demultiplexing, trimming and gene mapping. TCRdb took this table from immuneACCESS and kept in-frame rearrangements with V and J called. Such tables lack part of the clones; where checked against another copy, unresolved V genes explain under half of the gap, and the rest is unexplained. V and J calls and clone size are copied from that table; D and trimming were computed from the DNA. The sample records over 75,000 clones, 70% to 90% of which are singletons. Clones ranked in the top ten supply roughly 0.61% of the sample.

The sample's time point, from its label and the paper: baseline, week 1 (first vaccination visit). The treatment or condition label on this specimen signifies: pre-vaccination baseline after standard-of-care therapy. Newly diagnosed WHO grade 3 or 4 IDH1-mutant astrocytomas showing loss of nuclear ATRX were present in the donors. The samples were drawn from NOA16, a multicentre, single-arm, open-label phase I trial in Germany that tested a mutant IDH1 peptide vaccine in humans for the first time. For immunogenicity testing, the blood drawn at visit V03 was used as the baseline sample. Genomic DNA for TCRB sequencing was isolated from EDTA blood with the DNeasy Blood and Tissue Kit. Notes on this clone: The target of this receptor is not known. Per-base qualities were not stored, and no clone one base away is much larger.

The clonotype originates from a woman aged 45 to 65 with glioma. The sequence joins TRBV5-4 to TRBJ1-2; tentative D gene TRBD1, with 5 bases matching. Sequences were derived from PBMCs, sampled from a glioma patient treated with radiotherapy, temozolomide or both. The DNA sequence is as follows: TGTGCCAGCAGCTTGTCGAGGGGTCCCAAAGGCTACACCTTC. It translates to CASSLSRGPKGYTF.